These 6 T cell receptor beta chains originate from one sample sequenced in a study of blood T cells in healthy people across ages. A second roughly 6 to 11 cycle PCR used barcoded and J-beta primers. In TCRdb, the 5' RACE reads were re-called with MiXCR into one record per CDR3 protein. The table has over 1,500,000 distinct CDR3 sequences, about 50% seen once; the top ten hold around 2.1%. The sample consisted of blood. The receptors here all came from a woman in her forties in good health.

This clonotype turned up a few times. The chain is built from TRBV12-3 or TRBV12-4 and TRBJ2-1; D remains ambiguous. The germline V and J ends were trimmed by 5 bases and 10 bases, with 6 bases remaining between them. The CDR3 has 10 amino acids. Here the CDR3 reads CASSVDEQFF. The CDR3 nucleotides read TGTGCCAGCAGTGTGGACGAGCAGTTCTTC.

This sequence joins TRBV20-1 and TRBJ2-7, with a weak D call TRBD1 (6 bases). The V end was cut by 2 bases, the J end by 3 bases, with 14 bases between. The germline gives CDR1 DFQATT, CDR2 SNEGSKA (reference sequence). The CDR3 loop spans 14 amino acids. DNA of the CDR3: TGCAGTGCTAGAAGTGACAGGTCGGGCTACGAGCAGTACTTC. Its protein product is CSARSDRSGYEQYF.

The V and J genes are TRBV12-3 or TRBV12-4 and TRBJ1-2, with D possibly TRBD1 on 6 matching bases. This CDR3 is 16 amino acids long. V lost 3 bases, J lost 0 bases, and 14 bases lay in between. The CDR3 DNA reads TGTGCCAGCAGTTTCCCCCCCGGGACACCTAACTATGGCTACACCTTC. It yields the protein CASSFPPGTPNYGYTF.

This chain links TRBV6-6 with TRBJ2-1; D uncertain. Per the germline V gene, CDR1 is MNHNY and CDR2 is SVGAGI (reference sequence). Trimming left V 6 bases short and J 3 bases short, with 6 bases between. The CDR3 sequence is 12 residues long. The CDR3 bases are TGTGCCAGCAGGCTAGACTACAATGAGCAGTTCTTC. This codes for CASRLDYNEQFF.

This chain joins TRBV6-5 and TRBJ2-1; possible D gene TRBD2, 6 bases. This CDR3 spans 14 amino acids. The germline CDR1 and CDR2 sequences are MNHEY and SVGAGI. Trimming pared 5 bases from V and 5 bases from J, leaving 13 bases between. This chain's CDR3 is CASSRLEVNNEQFF. The DNA for the CDR3 is TGTGCCAGCAGTAGACTAGAAGTTAACAATGAGCAGTTCTTC.

The V gene is TRBV20-1, the J gene TRBJ1-4, with D possibly being TRBD1 (6 bases). The CDR3 spans 13 residues. Per germline, CDR1 DFQATT and CDR2 SNEGSKA (reference sequence). V shed 6 bases and J shed 5 bases, with 13 bases lying between them. The CDR3 nucleotides read TGCAGTGCCCCGGGACAAGTAAATGAAAAACTGTTTTTT. This codes for CSAPGQVNEKLFF.